What follows describes a single TCR beta chain. This entry is derived from a study of shared clonotypes between healthy human individuals. V shed 4 bases and J shed 9 bases, with 15 bases lying between them. CDR1 and CDR2 (germline): GTSNPN, SVGIG (reference sequence). CDR3 length: 12 amino acids. Assay: immunoSEQ multiplex PCR; the TCRdb copy retains only in-frame clones and omits some. The table has nearly 1,000,000 clones, 76% seen once. Sequenced sample: memory CD4+ T cells sorted from blood. Noted subset: CD45RA-negative fraction. The chain recombines TRBV30 with TRBJ1-2; maybe TRBD1 (6 bases). The sequence was collected from a man in his late teens or twenties in good health. CDR3 sequence reads: CAWIQQGVRYTF. CDR3 sequence (DNA): TGTGCCTGGATTCAACAGGGTGTGCGCTACACCTTC.